The clone carrying this T cell receptor (beta chain) came up a few times. Every donor gave ten milliliters of peripheral blood. The second PCR ran roughly 7 to 12 cycles with a sample-barcoded 5' primer and J-beta primers. Each CDR3 protein is one row after TCRdb ran MiXCR on the 5' RACE reads. This repertoire shows hundreds of thousands of distinct CDR3 sequences, 32% found once; its top ten account for less than 20%. This record comes from a study of blood T cells in healthy people across ages. The sequencing input was blood. The clonotype comes from a woman older than 75 in good health.

The CDR3 nucleotides are TGTGCCAGCAGCTTGGAGGGGTGGACTGAAGCTTTCTTT. Its protein product is CASSLEGWTEAFF. This chain connects TRBV5-5 to TRBJ1-1; D possibly corresponds to TRBD1 (5 bases). V was cut by 0 bases and J by 5 bases, with 8 bases left in between. Looked up from germline, CDR1 is SGHKS and CDR2 is YYEKEE (reference sequence). The CDR3 consists of 13 residues.